This TCR beta chain emerged from a study of shared clonotypes between healthy human individuals (TCRdb year 2020). A note on the overall study: The cohort comprised two women and a few men aged 18 to 49 years. For each donor, CD4 naive and CD4 memory were each run on three plates, CD8 naive on two plates, and CD8 memory on one plate. The study deeply sequenced blood TCR repertoires of about five healthy adults to estimate repertoire size and the extent of clonotype sharing between individuals. To increase sequencing depth and limit assay-specific biases, different laboratories used diverse techniques to prepare libraries and sequence TCR repertoires. Between about 0.94 and 8.9 billion PBMCs per donor were obtained by leukapheresis.

What the study reported, not specific to this receptor: Naive subsets generally had larger estimated clonotype richness than memory subsets did. Clonotypes shared by all four sorted-subset donors showed higher generation probabilities than non-shared clonotypes. Incomplete sequencing was indicated by rarefaction of sorted-subset datasets, despite the large sequencing depth. Based on pairwise subsampling, the degree of clonotype sharing among donors was expected to be affected by sequencing depth. Only blood was sampled, and tissue TCR repertoires likely differ from those in blood. The genetic and exposure-history diversity represented was limited by the small number of donors. About 5% of naive CD4, 3% to 4% of naive CD8, roughly 2.5% of memory CD4, and over 0.35% of memory CD8 clonotypes were shared across four donors.

Concerning this clone: Its cognate antigen has yet to be identified. No much larger clonotype is one base removed from it; base qualities were not supplied.

Using the deep immunoSEQ assay, multiplex PCR amplified TCR CDR3 regions from genomic DNA. Extracted genomic DNA from each cell subset was spread evenly across all wells of several immunoSEQ 96-well plates, with each plate serving as a replicate. For sorted subsets, approximately 200 ng of genomic DNA, equivalent to 30,000 or so T cell genomes, went into each replicate PCR. The purified libraries were quantified using a Qubit 3.0 fluorometer, sized with a Bioanalyzer 2100, and then quantified again using the KAPA Library Quantification kit. Each immunoSEQ 96-well plate was sequenced on its own single-read 150-cycle Illumina NextSeq 550 flow cell. In the source study's methods: Because the immunoSEQ output held only junctional sequences and lacked quality scores, the filtering could not match the filtering applied to full-length reads. Sequences were annotated with PyIR, a Python wrapper for IgBLAST v1.9, and V/J genes and CDR3 were assigned using IMGT germline references. Reads were filtered out if the reads had weak V/J assignments (E-value above 1e-6), no CDR3, stop codons, out-of-frame junctions, or ambiguous translated residues. V3J clonotypes were defined as sequences sharing an identical inferred V gene, J gene, and CDR3 amino acid sequence. Percentage overlap between repertoires was calculated by dividing the number of shared unique clonotypes by the size of the smaller repertoire. RTK rarefaction, the Chao1 estimator, and Recon v2.1 estimates of unobserved clonotypes were used to assess repertoire richness. Generation probabilities for all TCRbeta clonotypes obtained by the gDNA method from a few donors were computed using OLGA. TCRdb provides this immuneACCESS table in a form limited to in-frame rearrangements. Some clones are lacking; in checked studies, under half of them reflect an unresolved V gene, and why the rest are absent is not known. V and J calls and clone size follow that table, whereas D and trimming were derived from the DNA. The sample table holds a few million clones, of which over 85% were seen once. 1.5% to 2% of the sample is held by the ten biggest clonotypes.

For the CD8 naive samples, CD45RO-negative cells were positively selected for CCR7, yielding a CD45RA+CCR7+ population from which TemRA cells were excluded. The donors were healthy, HIV-negative adults with no recently reported acute infections or vaccinations. Every donor was a Caucasian adult residing in Nashville, Tennessee, USA. After blood collection by leukapheresis, PBMCs were isolated using Ficoll-Histopaque density gradient centrifugation and then cryopreserved in the vapor phase of liquid nitrogen. Analytical flow cytometry was used to check the purity and quantity of each magnetically sorted T cell population. Genomic DNA was isolated from each sorted fraction and quantified by UV absorbance on a Nanodrop 2000c. The CDR3 runs 14 amino acids, cysteine and phenylalanine included. CDR3 DNA is the only sequence kept; it has 42 bases, read in frame from the first base.

The chain is encoded by TRBV21-1 joined to TRBJ2-7. TRBV21-1 is designated a pseudogene. Sequencing was performed on naive CD8+ T cells from PBMCs. This sample's cell subset or site label indicates: CD45RA+CCR7+. The receptor was derived from a man younger than 30 in good health. Some clones in this sample may be carry-over from other donors' samples. The CDR3 region: CASSKQGTSYEQYF. The DNA sequence is TGTGCCAGCAGCAAACAAGGGACCTCCTACGAGCAGTACTTC.